The clone carrying this TCR beta chain was found once. The antigen remains unidentified. Only in-frame clones appear in the TCRdb table, and some are missing; sequencing was by immunoSEQ multiplex PCR. The data contain some 30,000 clones, 80% to 90% of them singletons. These data originate in a study of vaccination effects on CD4 cells after COVID-19. Study results and caveats: Only 1 of 255 vaccine-induced clones from healthy vaccinees cross-reacted with common cold coronaviruses. A shortage of convalescent patients and an absence of early post-infection timepoints characterized the study. Marked clonal contraction of both clone types appeared late after vaccination.

Before sequencing took place, the ViraFEST assay used viral peptide pools to expand antigen-specific CD4+ T cells. Subsequent to roughly 10 days of culture, CD4+ T cells were isolated. Each person got two doses of an mRNA SARS-CoV-2 vaccine, BNT162b2 or mRNA-1273. Researchers reported culturing more than 1.5 million PBMC in each well, adding around 10 IU/ml IL-2 and 10 ug/ml peptides. From germline, CDR1 is SGHTA and CDR2 FQGTGA. Germline trimming cut 3 bases from V and 4 bases from J; bases unmatched to any gene: 4. The CDR3 contains 14 residues. This rearrangement joins TRBV7-3 to TRBJ1-1; 8 bases align to TRBD1. This sequence originates from a human donor who received a COVID-19 vaccine. Some clones in this sample may be carry-over from other donors' samples. The sequences come from CD4+ T cells from PBMCs cultured with HCoV-NL63 spike peptides, collected after COVID-19 vaccination. The CDR3 DNA sequence: TGTGCCAGCAGCTTGACAGGGGTGGGCACTGAAGCTTTCTTT. This translates into CASSLTGVGTEAFF. Filled out from reference TRBV7-3 and TRBJ1-1, the complete variable domain reads GAGVSQTPSNKVTEKGKYVELRCDPISGHTALYWYRQSLGQGPEFLIYFQGTGAADDSGLPNDRFFAVRPEGSVSTLKIQRTERGDSAVYLCASSLTGVGTEAFFGQGTRLTVV.